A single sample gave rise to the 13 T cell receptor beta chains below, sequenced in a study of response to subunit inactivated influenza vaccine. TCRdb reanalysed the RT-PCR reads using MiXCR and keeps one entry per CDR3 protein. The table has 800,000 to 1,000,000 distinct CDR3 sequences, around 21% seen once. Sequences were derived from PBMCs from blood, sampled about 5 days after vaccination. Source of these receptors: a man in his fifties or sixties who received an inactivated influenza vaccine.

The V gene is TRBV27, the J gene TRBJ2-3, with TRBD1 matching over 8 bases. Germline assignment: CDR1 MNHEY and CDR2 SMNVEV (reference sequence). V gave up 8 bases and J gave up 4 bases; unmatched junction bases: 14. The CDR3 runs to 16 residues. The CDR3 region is CASHPAVTGVSDTQYF. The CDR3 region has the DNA TGTGCCAGCCACCCCGCGGTGACAGGGGTTTCAGATACGCAGTATTTT.

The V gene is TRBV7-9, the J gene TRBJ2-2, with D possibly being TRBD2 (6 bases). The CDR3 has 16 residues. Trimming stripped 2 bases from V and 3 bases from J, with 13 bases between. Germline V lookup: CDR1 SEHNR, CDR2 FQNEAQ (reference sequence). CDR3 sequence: CASSLPGVRDTGELFF. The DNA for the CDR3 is TGTGCCAGCAGCTTACCGGGGGTGCGGGACACCGGGGAGCTGTTTTTT.

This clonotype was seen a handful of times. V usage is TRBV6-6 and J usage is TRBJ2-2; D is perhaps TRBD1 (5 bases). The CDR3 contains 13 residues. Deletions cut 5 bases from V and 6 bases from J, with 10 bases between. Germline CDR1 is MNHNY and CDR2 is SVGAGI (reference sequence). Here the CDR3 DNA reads TGTGCCAGCAGTGGGGCCCGAGCCGGGGAGCTGTTTTTT. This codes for CASSGARAGELFF.

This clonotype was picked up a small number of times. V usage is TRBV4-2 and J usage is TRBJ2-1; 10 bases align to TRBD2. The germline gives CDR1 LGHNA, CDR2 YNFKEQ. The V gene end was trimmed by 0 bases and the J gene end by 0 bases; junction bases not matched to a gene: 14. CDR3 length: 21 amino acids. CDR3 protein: CASSQELGSGGSWSSYNEQFF. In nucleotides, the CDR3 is TGTGCCAGCAGCCAAGAATTGGGTAGCGGGGGGTCATGGAGCTCCTACAATGAGCAGTTCTTC.

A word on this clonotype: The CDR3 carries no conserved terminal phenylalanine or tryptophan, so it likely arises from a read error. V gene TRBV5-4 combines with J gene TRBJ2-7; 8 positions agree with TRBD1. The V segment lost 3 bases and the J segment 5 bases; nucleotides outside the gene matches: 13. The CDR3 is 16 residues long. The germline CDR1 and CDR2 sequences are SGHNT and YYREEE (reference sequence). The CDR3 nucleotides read TGTGCCAGCAGCTCCGGGACAGGTTTTCCCCCCAACGAGCAGTACATC. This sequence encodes CASSSGTGFPPNEQYI.

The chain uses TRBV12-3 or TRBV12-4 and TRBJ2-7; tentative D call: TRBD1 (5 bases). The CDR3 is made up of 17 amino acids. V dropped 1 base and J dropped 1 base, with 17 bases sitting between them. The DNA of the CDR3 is TGTGCCAGCAGTTTAGTTTGGGGCAGGGATCTTTCCTACGAGCAGTACTTC. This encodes CASSLVWGRDLSYEQYF.

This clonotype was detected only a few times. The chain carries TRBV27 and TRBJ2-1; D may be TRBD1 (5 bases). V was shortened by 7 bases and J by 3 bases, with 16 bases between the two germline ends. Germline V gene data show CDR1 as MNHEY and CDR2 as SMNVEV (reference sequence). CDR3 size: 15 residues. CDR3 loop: CASTVAFTGYNEQFF. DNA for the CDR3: TGTGCCAGCACTGTCGCCTTTACAGGCTACAATGAGCAGTTCTTC.

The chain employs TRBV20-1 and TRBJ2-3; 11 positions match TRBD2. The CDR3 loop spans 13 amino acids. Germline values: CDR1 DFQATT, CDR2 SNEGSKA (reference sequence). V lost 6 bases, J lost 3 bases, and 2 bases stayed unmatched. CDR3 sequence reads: CSARTSGTDTQYF. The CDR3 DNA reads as TGCAGTGCCCGGACTAGCGGGACAGATACGCAGTATTTT.

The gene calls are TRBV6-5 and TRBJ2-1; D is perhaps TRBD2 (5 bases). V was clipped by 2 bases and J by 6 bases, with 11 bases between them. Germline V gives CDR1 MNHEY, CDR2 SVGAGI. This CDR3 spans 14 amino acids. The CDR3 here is CASSYGGLINEQFF. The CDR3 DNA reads TGTGCCAGCAGTTACGGCGGACTGATCAATGAGCAGTTCTTC.

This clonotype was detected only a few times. The CDR3 DNA reads as TGCGCCAGCAGCTTGGACGGTACAATCACCGGGGAGCTGTTTTTT. This sequence encodes CASSLDGTITGELFF. The genes are TRBV5-1 and TRBJ2-2, with unresolved D. CDR1 SGHRS and CDR2 YFSETQ come from the germline V gene. Trimming pared 0 bases from V and 4 bases from J, leaving 10 bases between. CDR3 length: 15 amino acids.

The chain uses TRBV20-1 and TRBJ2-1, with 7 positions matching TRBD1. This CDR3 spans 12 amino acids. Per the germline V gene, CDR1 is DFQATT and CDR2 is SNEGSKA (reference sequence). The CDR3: CSRQGYGNEQFF. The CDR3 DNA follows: TGCAGCAGACAGGGATACGGCAATGAGCAGTTCTTC.

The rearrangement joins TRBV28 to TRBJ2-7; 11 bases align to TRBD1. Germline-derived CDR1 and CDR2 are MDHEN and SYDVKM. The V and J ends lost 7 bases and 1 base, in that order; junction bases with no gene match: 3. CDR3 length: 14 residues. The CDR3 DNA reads TGTGCCAGCAAAGGGACAGGGGGATCCTACGAGCAGTACTTC. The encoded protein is CASKGTGGSYEQYF.

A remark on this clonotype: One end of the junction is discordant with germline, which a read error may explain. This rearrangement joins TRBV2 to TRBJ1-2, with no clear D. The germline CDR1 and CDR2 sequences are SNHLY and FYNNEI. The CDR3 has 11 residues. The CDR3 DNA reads TGTGCCAGCAGTCCTGGCGGAGCTTGGGCCTTC. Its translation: CASSPGGAWAF.